The rows below give T cell receptor beta chains drawn from one sample of a study of blood T cells in healthy people across ages. In TCRdb, the 5' RACE reads were re-called with MiXCR into one record per CDR3 protein. The data contain a few hundred thousand distinct CDR3 sequences, 27% of them singletons. Sequencing was performed on blood. These receptors came from a woman aged 65 to 85 in good health. Each CDR3 is given with its conserved first and last residue.

V gene,J gene,CDR3 protein
TRBV12-3/TRBV12-4,TRBJ1-4,CASSVGQNEKLFF
TRBV2,TRBJ2-6,CASSARLPLHSGANVLTF
TRBV5-5,TRBJ1-5,CASSLDGGGFANQPQHF
TRBV5-1,TRBJ2-1,CASTLSGAGGFGEQFF
TRBV5-1,TRBJ2-3,CASSFLTSGDRTDTQYF
TRBV29-1,TRBJ1-2,CSVQDRGLSNYGYTF
TRBV4-2,TRBJ1-1,CASSQGGRNTEAFF
TRBV5-1,TRBJ2-3,CASGSDTTDTQYF
TRBV29-1,TRBJ2-5,CSVDGGGAGETQYF
TRBV7-6,TRBJ2-3,CASSPLRGDPTDTQYF
TRBV28,TRBJ2-4,CASSLKRRGAGHAKNIQYF
TRBV12-3/TRBV12-4,TRBJ1-2,CASSPRGQAFYTF
TRBV20-1,TRBJ2-4,CSARSRQGKNIQYF
TRBV4-1,TRBJ1-3,CASSQEAAAGNAIYF
TRBV4-2,TRBJ1-4,CASSQEMGERATNEKLFF
TRBV7-9,TRBJ1-2,CASSSDSAGSYTF
TRBV7-8,TRBJ1-5,CASSLANRGLLSINQPQHF
TRBV6-6,NA,CASRGTGQETQYF
TRBV6-1,TRBJ1-4,CASRPGTGLTNEKLFF
TRBV7-2,TRBJ2-4,CASSLDAGGQNIQYF
TRBV4-3,TRBJ1-4,CASSQGQTGIEYEKLFF
TRBV27,TRBJ1-2,CASSLSPPGYGYTF
TRBV15,TRBJ1-2,CATSRDLHYGYTF
TRBV20-1,TRBJ2-4,CSATVGLAKNIRYF
TRBV3-1,TRBJ2-5,CASSQEVGEQLF
TRBV12-3/TRBV12-4,TRBJ2-5,CASSTGTRREWQETQYF
TRBV20-1,TRBJ2-5,CSARGFGGADQETQYF
TRBV6-6,TRBJ1-4,CASRPRGNNEKLFF
TRBV3-1,TRBJ2-5,CASSQGLVGETQYF
TRBV28,TRBJ2-5,CASNEGRDVETQYF
TRBV14,TRBJ2-1,CASSQGGQGFPQNLDNEQFF
TRBV10-3,NA,CAIHGQGDDEQFF
TRBV6-2/TRBV6-3,TRBJ1-4,CASRPGTLTNEKLFF
TRBV7-2,NA,CASSLSMLHEQYF
TRBV4-3,NA,CASSRRDRSSYEQYF
TRBV5-1,TRBJ1-4,CASSFGREYEKLFF
TRBV5-1,TRBJ2-7,CASGLTEAYEQYF
TRBV29-1,TRBJ2-4,CSVEIAGTKNIQYF
TRBV6-1,TRBJ2-7,CASSPPLTGGFLEQYF
TRBV7-9,TRBJ1-2,CASSLVLGGGHGYTF
TRBV20-1,TRBJ2-7,CSAPIPGLAFREQYF
TRBV9,TRBJ2-5,CASSAEGTSPRGTQYF
TRBV10-3,TRBJ2-5,CAIRDSQETQYF
TRBV6-2/TRBV6-3,NA,CASSYFTHQETQYF
TRBV20-1,TRBJ2-7,CSAVRQIGLEYPFF
TRBV7-2,TRBJ2-2,CASSLRRTSLLSNTGELFF
TRBV6-2/TRBV6-3,TRBJ1-1,CASVGWSEAFF
TRBV5-6,TRBJ2-1,CASSPKLQNEQFF
TRBV20-1,TRBJ2-2,CSARRLAMNTGELFF
TRBV12-3/TRBV12-4,TRBJ1-1,CASSRTDNEAFF
TRBV30,TRBJ2-5,CAWSSAPGTQYF
TRBV6-5,TRBJ2-6,CASSHLTQTRANVLTF
TRBV20-1,TRBJ1-6,CSGSKDPNSPLHF
TRBV25-1,TRBJ1-2,CASRGTGIRYGYTF
TRBV6-2/TRBV6-3,TRBJ1-3,CASTTPDGSSGNTIYF
TRBV7-9,TRBJ2-1,CASSVTTGPYNEQSF
TRBV27,TRBJ2-6,CASTLRGAGSLRSGANVLTF
TRBV5-1,TRBJ2-3,CASKGGAGLTDTQYF
TRBV7-2,TRBJ1-1,CASSLDGGSAFF